Below are 9 T cell receptor beta chains sequenced from a single sample in a study of blood T cell repertoires in COVID-19. This table comes from immunoSEQ multiplex PCR, and its TCRdb copy is limited to in-frame clones, with some not included. The data contain about 140,000 clones, approximately 80% of them singletons. Material: PBMCs or T cells enriched from blood (not recorded which). These TCRs come from a man aged 70-80 years who had been exposed to COVID-19.

The chain joins TRBV9 to TRBJ1-2; 7 bases are shared with TRBD1. Germline V CDR1 and CDR2: SGDLS, YYNGEE. The J segment lost 4 bases and the V segment lost 3 bases, leaving 9 bases of the junction unmatched. The length of the CDR3 is 15 residues. The CDR3, as DNA: TGTGCCAGCAGCGCTTCAAGGACAGGCGCCTATGGCTACACCTTC. Its protein product is CASSASRTGAYGYTF. The full variable domain, rest sourced from reference TRBV9 and TRBJ1-2, is DSGVTQTPKHLITATGQRVTLRCSPRSGDLSVYWYQQSLDQGLQFLIQYYNGEERAKGNILERFSAQQFPDLHSELNLSSLELGDSALYFCASSASRTGAYGYTFGSGTRLTVV.

There are a few counts of this clone. The CDR3 reads CASSLAGGTEQYF. The CDR3 bases are TGTGCCAGCAGCTTGGCCGGGGGGACCGAGCAGTACTTC. V usage is TRBV5-6 and J usage is TRBJ2-7; TRBD2 agrees at 7 bases. Germline V lookup: CDR1 SGHDT, CDR2 YYEEEE. The V segment lost 0 bases and the J segment 6 bases; nucleotides outside the gene matches: 3. The CDR3 sequence is 13 residues long.

The chain employs TRBV5-1 and TRBJ2-7; the D gene is possibly TRBD2 (5 bases). The CDR3 is 13 amino acids. V was pared by 4 bases and J by 6 bases, with 14 bases between. Germline CDR1 SGHRS, CDR2 YFSETQ. Written as DNA, the CDR3 is TGCGCCAGCAGCCCGCGGGCGGGCGGCGAGCAGTACTTC. Its translation is CASSPRAGGEQYF.

The chain is built from TRBV4-3 and TRBJ1-2; TRBD1 matches 7 bases. CDR1 LGHNA and CDR2 YSLEER come from the germline V gene. J gave up 8 bases and V 0 bases, and 9 bases lay outside the gene matches. The length of the CDR3 is 15 residues. The CDR3 sequence is CASSQENRGIGGYTF. The CDR3 DNA reads TGCGCCAGCAGCCAAGAGAACAGGGGCATAGGGGGCTACACCTTC.

J is TRBJ1-4 and V is TRBV21-1; TRBD1 is the table's D call, not checked against the DNA. TRBV21-1 corresponds to a pseudogene. This CDR3 contains 12 residues. The CDR3 region has the DNA TGTCGGACCGGGACAGACAGTGAAAAACTGTTTTTT. This encodes CRTGTDSEKLFF.

The rearrangement joins TRBV7-2 to TRBJ1-3; no definite D call. Germline V gene sequence: CDR1 SGHTA, CDR2 FQGNSA. V was cut by 5 bases and J by 2 bases, with 13 bases left in between. CDR3 size: 15 residues. As DNA, the CDR3 is TGTGCCAGCAGCCCCCAAATGAGGGCTGGAAACACCATATATTTT. It translates to CASSPQMRAGNTIYF.

Here the CDR3 reads CASRSTGQGGYTF. CDR3 coding DNA: TGTGCCAGCAGGTCGACAGGGCAGGGCGGCTACACCTTC. The chain recombines TRBV28 with TRBJ1-2; 7 bases agree with TRBD1. The CDR3 covers 13 residues. Losses at the gene ends were 6 bases for V and 8 bases for J; bases not matched to a gene: 9. The germline gives CDR1 MDHEN, CDR2 SYDVKM.

The V and J genes are TRBV30 and TRBJ1-2; weak D call: TRBD1 (5 bases). Germline V lookup: CDR1 GTSNPN, CDR2 SVGIG (reference sequence). The CDR3 covers 12 residues. Between the trimmed V and J ends, which lost 3 bases and 3 bases, there was a span of 8 bases. For the CDR3, the DNA is TGTGCCTGGAGGGGGCAGGACTATGGCTACACCTTC. This encodes CAWRGQDYGYTF.

This sequence joins TRBV25-1 and TRBJ2-1; 14 bases fit TRBD2. Germline V gene sequence: CDR1 MGHDK, CDR2 SYGVNS. V was clipped by 8 bases and J by 6 bases; unmatched bases: 6. The CDR3 spans 15 residues. CDR3 DNA: TGTGCCAGCGGGGGACTAGCGGGAGCCCTCAATGAGCAGTTCTTC. Amino acids: CASGGLAGALNEQFF.